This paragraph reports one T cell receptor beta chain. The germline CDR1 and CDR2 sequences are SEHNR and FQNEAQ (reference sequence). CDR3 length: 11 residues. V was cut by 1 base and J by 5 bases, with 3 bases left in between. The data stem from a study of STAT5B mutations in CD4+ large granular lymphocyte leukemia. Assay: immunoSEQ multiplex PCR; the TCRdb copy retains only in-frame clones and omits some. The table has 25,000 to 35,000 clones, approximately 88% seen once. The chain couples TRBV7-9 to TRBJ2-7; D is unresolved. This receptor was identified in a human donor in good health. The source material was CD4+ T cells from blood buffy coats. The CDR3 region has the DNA TGTGCCAGCAGCTTAGTGGACGAGCAGTACTTC. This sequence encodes CASSLVDEQYF.